This T cell receptor beta chain was observed in a study of T-cell reconstitution after alpha-beta-depleted transplantation in children. The table lists this clonotype with a few counts. Its target is not known. One end of the junction does not line up with germline, which may come from a read error. Findings and limits, study-wide: After one year, T-cell counts and TCRbeta diversity mostly came from new T cells.

Preparation of the TCRbeta library used unique molecular identifiers. TCRdb re-called the PCR reads with MiXCR, one entry per CDR3 protein. The profile covers 900,000 or so distinct CDR3 sequences, with less than 20% appearing a single time and roughly 5% taken by the ten largest. The origin of this receptor is a male patient younger than 18 who had a stem cell transplant for acute lymphoblastic leukemia, so the T cells may come from the graft donor. The material was PBMCs, mostly from graft donor cells, obtained 360 days after TCRalphabeta/CD19-depleted stem cell transplant.

The CDR3: CASSLLGSEANVLTF. CDR3 bases: TGTGCCAGCAGCTTGTTAGGGTCTGAGGCCAACGTCCTGACTTTC. This sequence joins TRBV5-5 and TRBJ2-6; D ambiguous. The CDR3 spans 15 residues. Germline V CDR1 and CDR2: SGHKS, YYEKEE (reference sequence).